This TCR beta chain was sequenced in a study of T cell clonality in common variable immunodeficiency. Control and CVID samples contributed equal amounts of genomic DNA. Repertoires were generated with immunoSEQ multiplex PCR, while TCRdb's copy carries only in-frame clones and drops some. The specimen has 50,000 to 65,000 clones, none found just once. This clone was counted at least ten times. From the germline J gene comes the end of the CDR3, since the read stops 3 residues before it. Trimming stripped 3 bases from V and 9 bases from J, with 9 bases between. CDR1 is KGHSH, CDR2 LQKENI, per germline. The CDR3 has 12 residues.

The V and J genes are TRBV18 and TRBJ2-1; D not certain. This receptor was taken from a person aged 18-69 years in good health. The sequenced sample was peripheral blood mononuclear cells. The DNA read from the CDR3 is TGTGCCAGCTCACCCCCCTCGTTTGAG. It yields the protein CASSPPSFE. Given in full, the CDR3 is CASSPPSFEQFF.